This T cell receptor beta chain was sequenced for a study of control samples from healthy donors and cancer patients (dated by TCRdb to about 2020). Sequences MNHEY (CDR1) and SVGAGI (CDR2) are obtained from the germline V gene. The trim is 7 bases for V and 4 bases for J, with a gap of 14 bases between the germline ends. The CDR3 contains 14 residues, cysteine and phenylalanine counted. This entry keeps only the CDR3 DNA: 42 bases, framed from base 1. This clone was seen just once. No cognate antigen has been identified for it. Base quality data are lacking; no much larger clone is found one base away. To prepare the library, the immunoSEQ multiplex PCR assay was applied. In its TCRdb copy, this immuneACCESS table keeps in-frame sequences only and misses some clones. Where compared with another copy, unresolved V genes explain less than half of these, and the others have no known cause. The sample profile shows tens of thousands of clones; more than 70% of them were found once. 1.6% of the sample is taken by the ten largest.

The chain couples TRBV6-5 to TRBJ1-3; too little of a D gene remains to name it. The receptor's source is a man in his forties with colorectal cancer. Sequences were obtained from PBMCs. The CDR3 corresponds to CASTDYPFGNTIYF. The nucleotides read TGTGCCAGCACAGATTACCCATTCGGAAACACCATATATTTT.